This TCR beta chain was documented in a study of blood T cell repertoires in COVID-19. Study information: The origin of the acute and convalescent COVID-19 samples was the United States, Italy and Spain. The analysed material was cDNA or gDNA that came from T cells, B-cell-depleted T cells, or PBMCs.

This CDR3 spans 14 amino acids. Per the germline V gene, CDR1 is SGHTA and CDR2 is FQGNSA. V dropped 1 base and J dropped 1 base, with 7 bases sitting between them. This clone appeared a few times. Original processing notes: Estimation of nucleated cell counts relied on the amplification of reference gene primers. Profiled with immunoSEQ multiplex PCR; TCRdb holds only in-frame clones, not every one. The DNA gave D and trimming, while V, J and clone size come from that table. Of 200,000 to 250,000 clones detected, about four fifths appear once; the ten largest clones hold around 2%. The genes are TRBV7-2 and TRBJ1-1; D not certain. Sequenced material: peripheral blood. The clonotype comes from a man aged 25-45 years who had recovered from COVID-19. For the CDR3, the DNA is TGTGCCAGCAGCTTAGTTGGCAAGAACACTGAAGCTTTCTTT. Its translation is CASSLVGKNTEAFF. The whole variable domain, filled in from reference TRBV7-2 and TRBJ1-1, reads GAGVSQSPSNKVTEKGKDVELRCDPISGHTALYWYRQSLGQGLEFLIYFQGNSAPDKSGLPSDRFSAERTGGSVSTLTIQRTQQEDSAVYLCASSLVGKNTEAFFGQGTRLTVV.